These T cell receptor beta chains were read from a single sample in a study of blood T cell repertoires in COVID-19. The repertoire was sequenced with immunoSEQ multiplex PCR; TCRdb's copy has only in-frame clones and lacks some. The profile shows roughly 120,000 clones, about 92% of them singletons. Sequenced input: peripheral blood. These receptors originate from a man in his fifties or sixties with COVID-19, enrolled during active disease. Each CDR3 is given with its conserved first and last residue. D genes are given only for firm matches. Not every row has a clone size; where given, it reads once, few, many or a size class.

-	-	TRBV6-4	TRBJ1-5	CASSPQEGQPQHF	TGTGCCAGCAGTCCACAGGAGGGTCAGCCCCAGCATTTT
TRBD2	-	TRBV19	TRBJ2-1	CASRPTSGSSYNEQFF	TGTGCCAGTAGGCCTACTAGCGGGAGCTCCTACAATGAGCAGTTCTTC
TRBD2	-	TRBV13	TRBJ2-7	CASSLGTSGTYEQYF	TGTGCCAGCAGCTTAGGGACTAGCGGTACCTACGAGCAGTACTTC
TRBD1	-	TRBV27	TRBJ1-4	CASSLTGTGTSINEKLFF	TGTGCCAGCAGTTTGACCGGGACAGGGACATCTATCAATGAAAAACTGTTTTTT
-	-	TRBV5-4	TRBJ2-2	CASSREASAGELFF	TGTGCCAGCAGCAGGGAGGCTAGCGCCGGGGAGCTGTTTTTT
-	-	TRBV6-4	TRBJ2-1	CASSGDSYNEQFF	TGTGCCAGCAGCGGGGATTCCTACAATGAGCAGTTCTTC
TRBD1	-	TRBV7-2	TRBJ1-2	CASSLGTGLYGYTF	TGTGCCAGCAGCTTAGGGACAGGGCTATATGGCTACACCTTC
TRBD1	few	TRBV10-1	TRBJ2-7	CASSESGDSTYEQYF	TGCGCCAGCAGTGAGTCCGGGGACAGTACCTACGAGCAGTACTTC
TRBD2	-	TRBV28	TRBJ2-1	CASRRERPYNEQFF	TGTGCCAGCAGGCGGGAGCGACCTTACAATGAGCAGTTCTTC
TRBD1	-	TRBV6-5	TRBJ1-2	CASWGGTGGYGYTF	TGTGCCAGCTGGGGGGGGACAGGGGGCTATGGCTACACCTTC
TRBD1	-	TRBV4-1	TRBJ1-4	CASSQAGQVNEKLFF	TGCGCCAGCAGCCAAGCGGGACAGGTTAATGAAAAACTGTTTTTT
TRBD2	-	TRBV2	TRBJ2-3	CASRPAGGTDTQYF	TGTGCCAGCAGGCCAGCGGGAGGCACAGATACGCAGTATTTT
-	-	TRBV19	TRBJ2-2	CASRSGQPSNTGELFF	TGTGCCAGTAGGTCGGGACAACCCTCGAACACCGGGGAGCTGTTTTTT
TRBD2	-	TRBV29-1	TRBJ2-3	CSAGLAGDTQYF	TGCAGCGCTGGACTAGCGGGAGATACGCAGTATTTT
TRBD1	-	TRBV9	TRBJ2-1	CASSLGQGEDNEQFF	TGTGCCAGCAGCCTCGGACAGGGGGAGGACAATGAGCAGTTCTTC
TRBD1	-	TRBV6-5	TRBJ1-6	CASLTGGSSPLHF	TGTGCCAGCCTCACAGGGGGAAGTTCACCCCTCCACTTT
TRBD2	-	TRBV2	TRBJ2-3	CASSEGLAGGQNTQYF	TGTGCCAGCAGTGAAGGTCTAGCGGGAGGGCAAAATACGCAGTATTTT
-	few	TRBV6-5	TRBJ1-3	CASRGDLPGNTIYF	TGTGCCAGCAGGGGGGACTTACCAGGAAACACCATATATTTT
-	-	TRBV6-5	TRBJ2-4	CASSTREGNIQYF	TGTGCCAGCAGTACTAGGGAAGGGAACATTCAGTACTTC
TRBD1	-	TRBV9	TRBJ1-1	CASGDRGGTEAFF	TGTGCCAGCGGAGACAGGGGAGGAACTGAAGCTTTCTTT
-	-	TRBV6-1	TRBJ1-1	CASSEGLGAVENTEAFF	TGTGCCAGCAGTGAAGGTTTGGGGGCCGTAGAGAACACTGAAGCTTTCTTT
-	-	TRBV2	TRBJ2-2	CASSETQRSGELFF	TGTGCCAGCAGTGAGACTCAGAGGTCCGGGGAGCTGTTTTTT
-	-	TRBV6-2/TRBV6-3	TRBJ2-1	CASSYSGGVEDEQFF	TGTGCCAGCAGTTACAGCGGCGGGGTCGAGGATGAGCAGTTCTTC
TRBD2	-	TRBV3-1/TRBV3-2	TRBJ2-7	CASSHSLAGRYEQYF	TGTGCCAGCAGCCATTCCCTAGCGGGACGCTACGAGCAGTACTTC
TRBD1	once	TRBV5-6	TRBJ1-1	CASSLQRGDRRPEAFF	TGTGCCAGCAGCCTCCAAAGGGGGGACAGGCGCCCTGAAGCTTTCTTT
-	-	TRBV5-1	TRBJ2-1	CASSQGPPYNEQFF	TGCGCCAGCTCTCAGGGTCCTCCCTACAATGAGCAGTTCTTC
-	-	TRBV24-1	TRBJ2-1	CATSDPASSDPAGNEQFF	TGTGCCACCAGTGATCCCGCCTCGTCTGACCCGGCAGGGAATGAGCAGTTCTTC
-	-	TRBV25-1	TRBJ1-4	CASSDPRGLNEKLFF	TGTGCCAGCAGTGATCCCAGGGGCCTGAATGAAAAACTGTTTTTT
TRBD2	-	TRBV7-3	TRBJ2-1	CASSLTTSGINEQFF	TGTGCCAGCAGCTTAACGACTAGCGGGATCAATGAGCAGTTCTTC
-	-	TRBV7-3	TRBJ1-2	CASSLGSSGMGYTF	TGTGCCAGCAGCTTAGGTTCGTCAGGGATGGGCTACACCTTC
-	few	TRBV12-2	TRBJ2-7	CASRLGREGSGEQYF	TGTGCAAGTCGCTTAGGAAGAGAGGGATCGGGCGAGCAGTACTTC
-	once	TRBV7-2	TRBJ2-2	CASSPQGAGVTGELFF	TGTGCCAGCAGCCCCCAGGGAGCGGGTGTTACCGGGGAGCTGTTTTTT
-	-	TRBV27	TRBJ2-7	CASSSGTEQYF	TGTGCCAGCAGTTCGGGAACCGAGCAGTACTTC
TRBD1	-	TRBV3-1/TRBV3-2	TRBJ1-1	CASSGDRTEAFF	TGTGCCAGCAGCGGGGACAGGACTGAAGCTTTCTTT
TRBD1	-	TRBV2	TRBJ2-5	CASRRGSQETQYF	TGTGCCAGCCGCAGGGGGTCCCAAGAGACCCAGTACTTC
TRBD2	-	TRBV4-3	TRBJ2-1	CASSQDSVTSGYYNEQFF	TGCGCCAGCAGCCAAGATTCCGTGACTAGCGGATACTACAATGAGCAGTTCTTC